These 15 T cell receptor beta chains were all obtained from the same sample, sequenced in a study of T cell responses to AZD1222 COVID-19 vaccine. Sequencing was performed with immunoSEQ multiplex PCR; in TCRdb, only in-frame clones are kept and a portion is missing. The repertoire holds over 200,000 clones, with around 94% as singletons. Sequencing used peripheral blood, obtained 28 days after the second dose of the MenACWY control vaccine. These receptors were obtained from an adult who received the MenACWY meningococcal vaccine as a control.

The chain is built from TRBV7-9 and TRBJ2-2; no reliable D call. CDR3 length: 13 amino acids. V was shortened by 1 base and J by 6 bases, with 6 bases between the two germline ends. CDR1 is SEHNR and CDR2 is FQNEAQ in the germline V gene (reference sequence). The CDR3 DNA is TGTGCCAGCAGCTTAGTCCCTCCCGGGGAGCTGTTTTTT. Encoded protein: CASSLVPPGELFF.

The gene calls are TRBV4-3 and TRBJ2-2; 8 bases are shared with TRBD1. Germline assignment: CDR1 LGHNA and CDR2 YSLEER. CDR3 size: 16 residues. The J segment lost 4 bases and the V segment lost 1 base, leaving 5 bases of the junction unmatched. This CDR3 is CASSQAPQGGTGELFF. The CDR3, as DNA: TGCGCCAGCAGCCAAGCCCCACAGGGGGGCACCGGGGAGCTGTTTTTT.

The chain recombines TRBV18 with TRBJ2-2, with TRBD2 matching 9 bases. The CDR3 consists of 16 residues. V lost 0 bases to trimming and J lost 5 bases; unmatched junction nucleotides: 4. Germline CDR1 KGHSH, CDR2 LQKENI. The CDR3 reads CASSPPSSGATGELFF. CDR3 nucleotides: TGTGCCAGCTCACCACCATCTAGCGGGGCGACCGGGGAGCTGTTTTTT.

V gene TRBV23-1 combines with J gene TRBJ2-3; tentative D call: TRBD2 (5 bases). TRBV23-1 is known as an ORF, though its function is uncertain. The length of the CDR3 is 16 residues. V gave up 2 bases and J gave up 4 bases, with 16 bases separating them. The CDR3 DNA follows: TGCGCCAGCAGTCAAGCGACCCAGAGGGTCGCAGATACGCAGTATTTT. Translation gives CASSQATQRVADTQYF.

The chain carries TRBV7-2 and TRBJ1-2; D ambiguous. In germline, CDR1 is SGHTA, CDR2 FQGNSA. Trimming stripped 5 bases from V and 2 bases from J, with 9 bases between. The CDR3 covers 13 residues. CDR3 region: CASSPTVNYGYTF. CDR3 sequence (DNA): TGTGCCAGCAGCCCTACAGTGAACTATGGCTACACCTTC.

V and J are TRBV5-1 and TRBJ2-5; D tentatively fits TRBD1 or TRBD2 (5 bases each). Germline lookup yields CDR1 SGHRS and CDR2 YFSETQ. CDR3 size: 14 residues. Trimming took 2 bases from V and 2 from J, leaving 10 bases between them. The CDR3 spells CASSFGDGQETQYF. Written as DNA, the CDR3 is TGCGCCAGCAGCTTCGGGGACGGACAAGAGACCCAGTACTTC. Looking up the rest from reference TRBV5-1 and TRBJ2-5 gives the full variable domain: KAGVTQTPRYLIKTRGQQVTLSCSPISGHRSVSWYQQTPGQGLQFLFEYFSETQRNKGNFPGRFSGRQFSNSRSEMNVSTLELGDSALYLCASSFGDGQETQYFGPGTRLLVL.

The chain recombines TRBV6-5 with TRBJ2-7; TRBD2 matches 11 bases. V lost 6 bases to trimming and J lost 3 bases; unmatched junction nucleotides: 4. Per germline, CDR1 MNHEY and CDR2 SVGAGI. The length of the CDR3 is 14 residues. The CDR3: CASSPLAGDYEQYF. The CDR3 region has the DNA TGTGCCAGCAGCCCACTAGCGGGGGACTACGAGCAGTACTTC.

The rearrangement links TRBV2 to TRBJ1-1, with a tentative D call TRBD1 (6 bases). V was pared by 10 bases and J by 3 bases, with 15 bases between. CDR1 SNHLY and CDR2 FYNNEI come from the germline V gene. The CDR3 spans 13 residues. In DNA, the CDR3 is TGTGCCATCGATGACAGGCCAGACACTGAAGCTTTCTTT. This gives the protein CAIDDRPDTEAFF.

This clone was counted a single time. This chain links TRBV29-1 with TRBJ2-5, with 7 bases aligning to TRBD2. This CDR3 is built from 14 residues. Trimming removed 5 bases from V and 0 bases from J; junction bases left unmatched: 6. Germline V lookup: CDR1 SQVTM, CDR2 ANQGSEA. CDR3 amino acids: CSVLFGRNQETQYF. The DNA of the CDR3 is TGCAGCGTTCTCTTCGGGAGGAACCAAGAGACCCAGTACTTC.

The chain is built from TRBV28 and TRBJ2-1; 8 bases agree with TRBD1. J was trimmed by 2 bases and V by 3 bases; bases with no gene match: 6. CDR1 is MDHEN, CDR2 SYDVKM, per germline. The CDR3 has 16 amino acids. CDR3 region: CASSLARQGTYNEQFF. CDR3 nucleotides: TGTGCCAGCAGTTTGGCGAGACAGGGGACCTACAATGAGCAGTTCTTC.

V is TRBV13 and J is TRBJ2-5, with D possibly TRBD1 on 7 matching bases. Germline V gene sequence: CDR1 PRHDT, CDR2 FYEKMQ (reference sequence). This CDR3 region has 13 residues. V was trimmed by 5 bases and J by 2 bases, leaving 9 bases between them. The CDR3 spells CASSAGQQETQYF. The CDR3 bases are TGTGCCAGCAGCGCGGGACAGCAAGAGACCCAGTACTTC.

The sample holds one count of this clone. V usage is TRBV6-2 or TRBV6-3 and J usage is TRBJ2-5; D uncertain. CDR1 is MNHEY and CDR2 is SVGEGT in the germline V gene. The V end was cut by 0 bases, the J end by 1 base, with 6 bases between. The CDR3 runs 14 residues. CDR3 residues: CASSYSELQETQYF. CDR3 DNA: TGTGCCAGCAGTTACTCGGAGCTCCAAGAGACCCAGTACTTC.

The rearrangement links TRBV6-2 or TRBV6-3 to TRBJ2-1; D gene ambiguous. The length of the CDR3 is 11 residues. CDR1 and CDR2 (germline): MNHEY, SVGEGT. V lost 2 bases and J lost 10, with 6 bases in between. The CDR3 sequence is CASSYPDEQFF. CDR3 in DNA: TGTGCCAGCAGTTACCCAGACGAGCAGTTCTTC.

On this clone itself: An end of the junction does not agree with germline; a read error may underlie this. The chain uses TRBV7-9 and TRBJ2-7; possible D gene TRBD1, 6 bases. CDR1 and CDR2 from the germline V gene are SEHNR and FQNEAQ (reference sequence). This CDR3 has 14 residues. The CDR3 is CASSLGTSSCEQYF. The CDR3 DNA sequence: TGTGCCAGCAGCCTAGGGACAAGCTCCTGCGAGCAGTACTTC.

This sequence joins TRBV7-2 and TRBJ2-2; possibly TRBD1 for D (6 bases). Germline V gives CDR1 SGHTA, CDR2 FQGNSA. Deletions cut 1 base from V and 4 bases from J, with 10 bases between. The CDR3 extends over 15 amino acids. The CDR3 nucleotides are TGTGCCAGCAGCTTAGGACAGGTCGGCACCGGGGAGCTGTTTTTT. Protein product: CASSLGQVGTGELFF.